This T cell receptor (beta chain) was sequenced during a study of blood T cell repertoires in COVID-19. This clone was picked up one time. Here immunoSEQ multiplex PCR was the method, and the copy in TCRdb shows in-frame clones only, minus some. The table records 180,000 or so clones, approximately 85% of them present only once. CDR1 and CDR2 from the germline V gene are MNHEY and SMNVEV (reference sequence). V lost 6 bases and J 6 bases, leaving 10 bases between the germline ends. The CDR3 runs to 12 residues. Source material: peripheral blood. The TCR sequence derives from a man in his 60s with acute or convalescent COVID-19. This rearrangement joins TRBV27 to TRBJ2-3; no clear D. For the CDR3, the DNA is TGTGCCAGCAGGGCTAGAATGGATACGCAGTATTTT. Translated, it gives CASRARMDTQYF.